The entry below gives a single TCR beta chain sequence along with its context. Its antigen remains unidentified. The libraries were made with immunoSEQ version 4 in survey mode. Sequenced by immunoSEQ multiplex PCR; TCRdb stores in-frame clones only, minus some. This sample has around 7,500 clones, with about 61% found just once. Stimulation used about 9.2 ug/mL lysate from CMV-infected fibroblasts. Sorting of responding CD4+ T cells relied on upregulated CD40 ligand together with CD69. CD8+ T cells were removed from PBMCs prior to stimulation. The V and J ends lost 2 bases and 3 bases respectively, with 8 bases between them. CDR1 is MNHNS and CDR2 is SASEGT in the germline V gene. This CDR3 has 13 residues. This record comes from a study of persistence of HIV-infected CD4 T cells.

The chain links TRBV6-1 to TRBJ2-7; a weak D match, TRBD2 (5 bases). This receptor was identified in an adult man with HIV who was CMV-seropositive. Sequencing was performed on CD4+ T cells sorted from PBMCs after approximately 19-hour stimulation, taken from a patient who received antiretroviral therapy. CDR3 protein: CASSEFGNYEQYF. The CDR3 nucleotides are TGTGCCAGCAGTGAATTCGGGAACTACGAGCAGTACTTC.